This T cell receptor (beta chain) is drawn from a study of T cells after yellow fever vaccination. MiXCR was run by TCRdb on the 5' RACE reads, yielding one entry per CDR3 protein. This table has 350,000 to 450,000 distinct CDR3 sequences, approximately 19% appearing once. The table lists this clonotype with a few counts. CDR1 and CDR2 (germline): LNHDA, SQIVND (reference sequence). This CDR3 spans 15 amino acids. V was pared by 4 bases and J by 1 base, with 3 bases of the junction left unmatched. The V and J genes are TRBV19 and TRBJ2-3; 9 bases agree with TRBD2. This TCR came from a man between 18 and 29 years old who received the YFV17D yellow fever vaccine. The sequenced sample was PBMCs, obtained before the yellow fever booster vaccination. The CDR3 coding sequence is TGTGCCAGTAGTAGTGCGGGGGGGCGCACAGATACGCAGTATTTT. Amino acid sequence: CASSSAGGRTDTQYF. The full variable domain, with the rest looked up from reference TRBV19 and TRBJ2-3, is DGGITQSPKYLFRKEGQNVTLSCEQNLNHDAMYWYRQDPGQGLRLIYYSQIVNDFQKGDIAEGYSVSREKKESFPLTVTSAQKNPTAFYLCASSSAGGRTDTQYFGPGTRLTVL.